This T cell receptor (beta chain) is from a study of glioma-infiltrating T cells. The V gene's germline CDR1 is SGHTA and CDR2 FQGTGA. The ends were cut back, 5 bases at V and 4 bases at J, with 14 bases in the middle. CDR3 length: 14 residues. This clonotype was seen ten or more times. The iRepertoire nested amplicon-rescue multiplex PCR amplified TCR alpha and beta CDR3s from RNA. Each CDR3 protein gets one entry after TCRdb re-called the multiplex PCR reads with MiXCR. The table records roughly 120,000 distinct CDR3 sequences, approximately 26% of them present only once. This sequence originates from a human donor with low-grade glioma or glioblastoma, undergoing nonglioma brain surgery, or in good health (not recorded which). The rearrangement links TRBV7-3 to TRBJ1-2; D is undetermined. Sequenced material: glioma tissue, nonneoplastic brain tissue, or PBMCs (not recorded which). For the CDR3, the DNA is TGTGCCAGCAGCCCCAGCCAGTCTGGCTATGGCTACACCTTC. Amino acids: CASSPSQSGYGYTF.